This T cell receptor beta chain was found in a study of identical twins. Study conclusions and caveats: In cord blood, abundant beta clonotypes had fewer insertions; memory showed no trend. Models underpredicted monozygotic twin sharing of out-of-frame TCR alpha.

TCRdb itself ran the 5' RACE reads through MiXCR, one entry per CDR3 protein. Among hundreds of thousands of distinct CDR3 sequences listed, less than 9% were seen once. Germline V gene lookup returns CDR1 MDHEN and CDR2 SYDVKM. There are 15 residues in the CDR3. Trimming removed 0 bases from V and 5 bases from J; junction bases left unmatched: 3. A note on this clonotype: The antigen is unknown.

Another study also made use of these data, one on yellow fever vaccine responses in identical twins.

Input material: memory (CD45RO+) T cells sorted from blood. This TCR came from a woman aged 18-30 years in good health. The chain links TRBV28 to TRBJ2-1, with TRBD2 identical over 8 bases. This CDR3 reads CASSLWTSENNEQFF. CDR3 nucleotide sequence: TGTGCCAGCAGTTTATGGACTAGCGAGAACAATGAGCAGTTCTTC.